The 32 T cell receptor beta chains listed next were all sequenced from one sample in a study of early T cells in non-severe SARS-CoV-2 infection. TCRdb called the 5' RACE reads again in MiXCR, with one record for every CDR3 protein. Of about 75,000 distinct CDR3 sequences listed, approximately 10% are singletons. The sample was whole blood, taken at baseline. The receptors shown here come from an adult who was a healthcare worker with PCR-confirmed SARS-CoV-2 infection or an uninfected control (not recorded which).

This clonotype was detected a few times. The CDR3 coding sequence is TGTGCCAGCAGCTTAAATTTCCCGAGGGTCGGGGAGACCCAGTACTTC. It yields the protein CASSLNFPRVGETQYF. The J gene is TRBJ2-5, the V gene TRBV7-7, with D perhaps matching TRBD2 (5 bases). V was clipped by 2 bases and J by 5 bases, with 18 bases between them. Looked up from germline, CDR1 is SSHAT and CDR2 is FNYEAQ (reference sequence). The CDR3 is 16 amino acids.

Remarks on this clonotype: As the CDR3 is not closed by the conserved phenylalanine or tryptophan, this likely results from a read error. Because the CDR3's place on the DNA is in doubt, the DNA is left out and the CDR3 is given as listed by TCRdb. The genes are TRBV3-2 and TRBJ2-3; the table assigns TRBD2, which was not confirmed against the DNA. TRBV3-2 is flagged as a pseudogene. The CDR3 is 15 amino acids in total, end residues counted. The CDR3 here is CASSQDSGGVDTQYL.

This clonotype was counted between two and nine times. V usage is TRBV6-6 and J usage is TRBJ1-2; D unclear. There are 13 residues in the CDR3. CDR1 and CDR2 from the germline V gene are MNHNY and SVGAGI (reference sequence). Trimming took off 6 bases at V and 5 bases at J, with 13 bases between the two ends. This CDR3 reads CASSSPTAYGYTF. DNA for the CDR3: TGTGCCAGCAGCTCCCCTACAGCATATGGCTACACCTTC.

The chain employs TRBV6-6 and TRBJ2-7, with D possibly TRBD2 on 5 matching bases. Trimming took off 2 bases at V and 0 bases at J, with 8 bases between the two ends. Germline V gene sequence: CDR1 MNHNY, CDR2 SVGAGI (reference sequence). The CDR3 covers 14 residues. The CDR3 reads CASSYRGFSYEQYF. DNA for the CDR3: TGTGCCAGCAGTTACCGGGGTTTCTCCTACGAGCAGTACTTC.

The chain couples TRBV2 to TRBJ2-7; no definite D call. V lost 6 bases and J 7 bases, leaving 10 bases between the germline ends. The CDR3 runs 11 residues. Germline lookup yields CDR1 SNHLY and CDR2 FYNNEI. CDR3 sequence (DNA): TGTGCCAGCAGCCCTCTTACGGAGCAGTACTTC. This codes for CASSPLTEQYF.

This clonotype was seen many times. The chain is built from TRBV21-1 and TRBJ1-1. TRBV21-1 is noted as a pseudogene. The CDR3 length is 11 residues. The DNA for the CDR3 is TGTGCCAGCAGCAAATGTGGAGGGGCTTTCTTT. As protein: CASSKCGGAFF.

The CDR3: CASNPRSGATGELFF. The DNA for the CDR3 is TGTGCCAGCAACCCAAGGAGCGGGGCCACCGGGGAGCTGTTTTTT. V and J are TRBV7-8 and TRBJ2-2; the match to TRBD2 covers 7 bases. This CDR3 comprises 15 residues. Per germline, CDR1 SGHVS and CDR2 FQNEAQ. V lost 7 bases to trimming and J lost 4 bases; unmatched junction nucleotides: 9.

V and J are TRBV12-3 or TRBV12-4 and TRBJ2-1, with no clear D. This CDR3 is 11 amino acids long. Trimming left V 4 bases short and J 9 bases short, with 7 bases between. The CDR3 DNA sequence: TGTGCCAGCAGTTGGTTAGGTGAGCAGTTCTTC. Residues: CASSWLGEQFF.

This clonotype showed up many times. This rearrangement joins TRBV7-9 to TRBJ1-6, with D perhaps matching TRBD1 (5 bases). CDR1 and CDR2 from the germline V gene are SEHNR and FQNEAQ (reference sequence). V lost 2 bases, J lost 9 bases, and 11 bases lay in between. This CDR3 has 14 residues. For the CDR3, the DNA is TGTGCCAGCAGCTTACAATTCGGGACTTCACCCCTCCACTTT. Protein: CASSLQFGTSPLHF.

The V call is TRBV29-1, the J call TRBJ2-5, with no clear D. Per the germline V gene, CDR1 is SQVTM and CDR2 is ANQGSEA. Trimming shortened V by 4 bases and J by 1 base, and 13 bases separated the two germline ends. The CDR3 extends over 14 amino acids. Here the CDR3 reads CSVGAGTFQETQYF. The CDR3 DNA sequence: TGCAGCGTTGGGGCAGGAACTTTCCAAGAGACCCAGTACTTC. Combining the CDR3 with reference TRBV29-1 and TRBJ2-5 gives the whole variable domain SAVISQKPSRDICQRGTSLTIQCQVDSQVTMMFWYRQQPGQSLTLIATANQGSEATYESGFVIDKFPISRPNLTFSTLTVSNMSPEDSSIYLCSVGAGTFQETQYFGPGTRLLVL.

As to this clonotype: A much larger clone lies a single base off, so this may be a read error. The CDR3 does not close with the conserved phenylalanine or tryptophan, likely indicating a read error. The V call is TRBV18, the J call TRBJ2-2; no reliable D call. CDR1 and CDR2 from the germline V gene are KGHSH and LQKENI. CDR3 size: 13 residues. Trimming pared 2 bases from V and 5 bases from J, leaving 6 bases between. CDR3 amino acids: CASSPTETGELFS. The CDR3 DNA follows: TGTGCCAGCTCACCAACTGAGACCGGGGAGCTGTTTTCT.

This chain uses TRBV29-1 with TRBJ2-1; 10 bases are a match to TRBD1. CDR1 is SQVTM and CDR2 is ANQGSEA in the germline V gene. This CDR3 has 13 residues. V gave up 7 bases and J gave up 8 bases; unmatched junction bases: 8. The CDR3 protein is CSGAGTGAHEQFF. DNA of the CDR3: TGCAGCGGGGCCGGGACAGGGGCCCATGAGCAGTTCTTC.

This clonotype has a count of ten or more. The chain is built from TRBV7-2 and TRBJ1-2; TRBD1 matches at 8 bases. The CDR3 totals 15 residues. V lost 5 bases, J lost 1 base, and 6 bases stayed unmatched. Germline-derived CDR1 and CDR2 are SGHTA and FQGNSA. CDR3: CASSPQGAHNYGYTF. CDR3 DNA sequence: TGTGCCAGCAGCCCCCAGGGGGCGCATAACTATGGCTACACCTTC.

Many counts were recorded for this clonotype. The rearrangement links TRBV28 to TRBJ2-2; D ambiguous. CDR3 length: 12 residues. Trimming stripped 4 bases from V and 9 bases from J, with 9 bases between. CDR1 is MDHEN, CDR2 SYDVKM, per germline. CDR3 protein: CASSSSIRELFF. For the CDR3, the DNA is TGTGCCAGCAGTTCCTCTATAAGGGAGCTGTTTTTT.

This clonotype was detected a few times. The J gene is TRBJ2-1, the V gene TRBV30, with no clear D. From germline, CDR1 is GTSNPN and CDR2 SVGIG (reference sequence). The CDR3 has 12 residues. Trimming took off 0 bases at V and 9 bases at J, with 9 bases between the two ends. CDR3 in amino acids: CAWSVVVTEQFF. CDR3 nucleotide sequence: TGTGCCTGGAGTGTAGTTGTTACTGAGCAGTTCTTC.

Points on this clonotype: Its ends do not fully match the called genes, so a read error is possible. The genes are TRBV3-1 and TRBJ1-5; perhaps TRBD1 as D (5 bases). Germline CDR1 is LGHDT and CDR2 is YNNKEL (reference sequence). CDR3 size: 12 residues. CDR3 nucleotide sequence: TGTGCCAGCGGCCAGGGTAATCAGCCCCAGCATTTT. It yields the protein CASGQGNQPQHF. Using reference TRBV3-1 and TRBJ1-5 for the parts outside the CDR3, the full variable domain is DTAVSQTPKYLVTQMGNDKSIKCEQNLGHDTMYWYKQDSKKFLKIMFSYNNKELIINETVPNRFSPKSPDKAHLNLHINSLELGDSAVYFCASGQGNQPQHFGDGTRLSIL.

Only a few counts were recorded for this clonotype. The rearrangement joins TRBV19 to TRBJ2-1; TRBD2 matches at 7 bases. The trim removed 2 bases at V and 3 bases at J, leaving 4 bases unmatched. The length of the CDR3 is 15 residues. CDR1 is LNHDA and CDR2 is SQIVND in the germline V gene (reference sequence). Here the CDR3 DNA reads TGTGCCAGTAGTATACCCGCGGGGGACTACAATGAGCAGTTCTTC. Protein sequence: CASSIPAGDYNEQFF.

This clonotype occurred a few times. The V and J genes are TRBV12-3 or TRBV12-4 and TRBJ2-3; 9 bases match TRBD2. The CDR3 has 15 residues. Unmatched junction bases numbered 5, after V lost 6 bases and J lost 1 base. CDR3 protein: CASRMAGGRTDTQYF. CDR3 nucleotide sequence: TGTGCCAGCAGGATGGCGGGGGGGCGCACAGATACGCAGTATTTT.

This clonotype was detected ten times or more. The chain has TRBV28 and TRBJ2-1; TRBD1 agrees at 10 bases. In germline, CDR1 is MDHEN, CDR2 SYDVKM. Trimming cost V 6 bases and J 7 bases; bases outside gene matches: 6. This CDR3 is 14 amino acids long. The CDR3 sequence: CASSLRDRGNEQFF. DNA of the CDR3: TGTGCCAGCAGCTTACGGGACAGGGGTAATGAGCAGTTCTTC.

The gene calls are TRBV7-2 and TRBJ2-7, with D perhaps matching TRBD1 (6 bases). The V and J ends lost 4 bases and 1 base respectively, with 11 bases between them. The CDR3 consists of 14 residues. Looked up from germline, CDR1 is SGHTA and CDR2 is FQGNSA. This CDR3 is CASSSDRYSYEQYF. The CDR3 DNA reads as TGTGCCAGCAGCTCTGACAGGTATTCCTACGAGCAGTACTTC.

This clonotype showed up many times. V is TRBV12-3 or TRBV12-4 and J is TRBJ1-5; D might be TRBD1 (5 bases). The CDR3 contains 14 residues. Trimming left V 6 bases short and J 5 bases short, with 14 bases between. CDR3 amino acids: CASSYTGGDQPQHF. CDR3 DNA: TGTGCCAGCAGCTACACGGGGGGAGATCAGCCCCAGCATTTT.

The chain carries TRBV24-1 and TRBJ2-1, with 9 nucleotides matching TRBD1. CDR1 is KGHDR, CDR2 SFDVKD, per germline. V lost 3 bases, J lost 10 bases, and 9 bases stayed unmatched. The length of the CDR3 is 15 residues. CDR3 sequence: CATSDPGTGTREQFF. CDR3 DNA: TGTGCCACCAGTGATCCTGGGACAGGGACCCGCGAGCAGTTCTTC.

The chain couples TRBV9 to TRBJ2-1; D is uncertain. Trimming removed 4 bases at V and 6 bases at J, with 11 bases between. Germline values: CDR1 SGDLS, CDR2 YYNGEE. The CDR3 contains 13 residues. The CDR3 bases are TGTGCCAGCAGCCCCTCTACCTCCAATGAGCAGTTCTTC. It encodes CASSPSTSNEQFF.

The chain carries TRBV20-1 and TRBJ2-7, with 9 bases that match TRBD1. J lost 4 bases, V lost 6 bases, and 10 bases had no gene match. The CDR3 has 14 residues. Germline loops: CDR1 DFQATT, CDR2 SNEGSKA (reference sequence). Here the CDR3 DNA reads TGCAGTGCAAGCTCCGGGACAGGGTTTTACGAGCAGTACTTC. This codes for CSASSGTGFYEQYF.

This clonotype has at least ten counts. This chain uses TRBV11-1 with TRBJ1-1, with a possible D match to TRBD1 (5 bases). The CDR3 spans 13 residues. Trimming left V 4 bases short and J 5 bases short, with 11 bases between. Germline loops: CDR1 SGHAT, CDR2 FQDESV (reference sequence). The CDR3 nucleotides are TGTGCCAGCAGCTCGACCCAGGGAACTGAAGCTTTCTTT. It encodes CASSSTQGTEAFF.

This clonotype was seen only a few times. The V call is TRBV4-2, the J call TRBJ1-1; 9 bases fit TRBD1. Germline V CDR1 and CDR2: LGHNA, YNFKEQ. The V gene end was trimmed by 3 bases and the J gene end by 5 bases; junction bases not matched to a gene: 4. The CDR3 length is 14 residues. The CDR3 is CASSQTGGGTEAFF. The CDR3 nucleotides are TGTGCCAGCAGCCAGACAGGGGGTGGAACTGAAGCTTTCTTT.

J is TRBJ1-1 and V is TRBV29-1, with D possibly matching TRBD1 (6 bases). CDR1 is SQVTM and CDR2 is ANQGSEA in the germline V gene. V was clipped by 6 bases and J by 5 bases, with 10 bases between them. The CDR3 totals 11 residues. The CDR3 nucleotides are TGCAGCGTGCGAAGGGGGACTGAAGCTTTCTTT. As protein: CSVRRGTEAFF.

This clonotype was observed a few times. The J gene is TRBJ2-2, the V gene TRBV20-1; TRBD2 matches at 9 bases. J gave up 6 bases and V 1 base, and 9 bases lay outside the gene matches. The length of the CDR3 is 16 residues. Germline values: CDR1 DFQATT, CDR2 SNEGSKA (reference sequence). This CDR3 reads CSARVGSGGTPGELFF. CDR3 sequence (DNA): TGCAGTGCTAGAGTGGGCAGCGGGGGGACCCCCGGGGAGCTGTTTTTT.

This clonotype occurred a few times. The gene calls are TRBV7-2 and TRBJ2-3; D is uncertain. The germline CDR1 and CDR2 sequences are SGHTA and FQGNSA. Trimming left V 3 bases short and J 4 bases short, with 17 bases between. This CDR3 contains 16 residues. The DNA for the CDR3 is TGTGCCAGCAGCTTCCCGCAAGGGCCGGGTCCAGATACGCAGTATTTT. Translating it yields CASSFPQGPGPDTQYF.

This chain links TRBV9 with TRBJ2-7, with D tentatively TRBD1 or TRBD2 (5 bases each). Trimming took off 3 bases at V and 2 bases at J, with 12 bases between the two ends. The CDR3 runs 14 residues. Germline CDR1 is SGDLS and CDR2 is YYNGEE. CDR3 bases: TGTGCCAGCAGCGCGGGGACCCCCCCCTACGAGCAGTACTTC. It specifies CASSAGTPPYEQYF.

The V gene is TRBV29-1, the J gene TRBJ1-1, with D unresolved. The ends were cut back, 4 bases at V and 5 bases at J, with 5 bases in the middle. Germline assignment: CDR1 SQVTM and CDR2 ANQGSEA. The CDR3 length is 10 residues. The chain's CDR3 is CSVGGTEAFF. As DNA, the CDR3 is TGCAGCGTTGGTGGGACTGAAGCTTTCTTT.

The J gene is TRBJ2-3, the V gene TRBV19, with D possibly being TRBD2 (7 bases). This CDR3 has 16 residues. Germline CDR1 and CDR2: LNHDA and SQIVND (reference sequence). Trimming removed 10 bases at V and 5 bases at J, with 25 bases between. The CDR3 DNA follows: TGTGCCACCCAAGCGAACAGAGGGGGGGGGAAAGATACGCAGTATTTT. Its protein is CATQANRGGGKDTQYF.